This T cell receptor beta chain was profiled in a study of blood T cell repertoires in COVID-19. About the research overall: T cells, B-cell-depleted T cells, or PBMCs provided the cDNA or gDNA that served as material.

Sequencing used immunoSEQ multiplex PCR; TCRdb keeps in-frame clones, though not all of them. The data hold more than 95,000 clones, with about 86% observed a single time. With V trimmed by 6 bases and J by 9 bases, 8 bases remained unmatched. The CDR3 contains 14 residues. CDR1 is LGHDT, CDR2 YNNKEL, per germline (reference sequence). V gene TRBV3-1 (or the pseudogene TRBV3-2) combines with J gene TRBJ2-1; 10 nucleotides match TRBD1. The source material was peripheral blood. The clonotype comes from a man older than 75 with acute or convalescent COVID-19. The CDR3 reads CASRRQGAFVEQFF. The CDR3 bases are TGTGCCAGCAGACGACAGGGGGCATTCGTTGAGCAGTTCTTC.